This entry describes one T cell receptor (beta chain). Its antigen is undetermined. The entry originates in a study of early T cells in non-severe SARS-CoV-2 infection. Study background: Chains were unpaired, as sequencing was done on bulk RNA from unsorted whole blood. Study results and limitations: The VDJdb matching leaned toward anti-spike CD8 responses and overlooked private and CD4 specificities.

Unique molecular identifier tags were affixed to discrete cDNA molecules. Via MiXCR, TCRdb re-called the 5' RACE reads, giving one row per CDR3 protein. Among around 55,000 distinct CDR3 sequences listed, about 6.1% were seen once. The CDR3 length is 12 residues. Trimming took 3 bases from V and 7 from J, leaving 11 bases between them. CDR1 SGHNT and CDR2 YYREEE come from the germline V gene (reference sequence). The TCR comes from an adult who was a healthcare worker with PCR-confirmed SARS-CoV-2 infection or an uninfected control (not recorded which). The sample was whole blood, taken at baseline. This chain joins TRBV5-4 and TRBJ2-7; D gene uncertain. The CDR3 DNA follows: TGTGCCAGCAGCTCAGATAACACGGAGCAGTACTTC. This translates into CASSSDNTEQYF.